This T cell receptor beta chain was recorded in a study of T-cell memory formation after mild COVID-19 (dated by TCRdb to 2020 to 2022). About the study as a whole: Most TCR sequence clusters were specific to one of the two donors. In a couple of donors, T-cell clones that expanded and contracted after mild COVID-19 were followed by sequencing TCRalpha and TCRbeta repertoires longitudinally. Two young, previously healthy adult volunteers made up the cohort, one male and one female.

Trimming costs V 3 bases and J 2 bases, and their ends lie 7 bases apart. The germline V gene gives CDR1 as SGHTA and CDR2 as FQGNSA. Reading from cysteine to phenylalanine, the CDR3 counts 13 amino acids. Left in the record is the CDR3 DNA by itself, 39 bases read in frame from the first base. This clonotype has a count of ten or more. Its antigen is currently not known. Per-base quality was not reported, and no clone a single base away is much larger than it. Sequencing instrument: Illumina NovaSeq 6000. cDNA libraries for TCRalpha and TCRbeta were prepared by 5'RACE using constant-segment primers, with sample barcodes and unique molecular identifiers added. Trizol reagent was used to extract RNA from every sample. Library amplification was performed in two PCR steps, and a second sample barcode and Illumina TruSeq adapters were introduced in the second step. Libraries were sequenced on an Illumina NovaSeq with 2 x 150 bp paired-end reads. In the paper's pipeline: Demultiplexing of reads and collapsing into UMI-guided consensus sequences were performed with migec v1.2.7. Using mixcr v2.1.11, the UMI consensuses were aligned to TRA and TRB V and J templates and assembled into clonotypes. Expanded or contracted clonotypes were those called significant by both edgeR and NoisET, with noise models trained on biological replicates. For edgeR calls, the cutoffs were a false discovery rate-adjusted p below 0.01 and a log2 fold-change threshold of 1. As an exploratory analysis of dynamics, PCA with hierarchical clustering was applied to max-normalized trajectories of the 1000 most abundant clonotypes. Separately sequenced CD4+ and CD8+ repertoires were used to assign a CD4 or CD8 phenotype to each responding clone. The public sequencing data were trimmed at Q25 with fastp and processed into clonotypes with MiXCR by TCRdb, which kept only in-frame beta chains. Identical CDR3 proteins give one entry, which carries the most common genes and DNA. The V and J calls reflect TCRdb's pipeline rather than the authors' work. This sample has 50,000 or so distinct CDR3 sequences in its table, and 9% to 15% of those were observed once. Jointly, the top ten make up approximately 24% of the sample.

Findings and caveats that apply to the study as a whole: Some responding clones were detected in pre-infection memory, suggesting pre-existing cross-reactive memory T cells joined the SARS-CoV-2 response. Balanced CD4/CD8 phenotypes were observed for clones contracting from day 15 to 85, whereas a bias towards CD4+ was observed for a second wave of clones expanding from day 15 to 37. Contracting CD4+ clones turned up mainly in the CM and EM memory subsets, whereas EMRA was where CD8+ clones were enriched. The study included only a couple of mild cases, and larger cohorts that include severe cases with pre-infection samples were judged to be necessary. SARS-CoV-2 specificity was not confirmed for the second-wave clones peaking on day 37.

Ficoll-Paque density gradient centrifugation was the method used to isolate PBMCs. The TCR comes from a man younger than 30 who had mild COVID-19 (a few samples of this study predate the infection). The sample titles of this study are shuffled in the database, so cell type and time point are left out; the donor was told from shared clones. Sequenced: PBMCs or a T cell subset sorted from them (not recorded which). The rearrangement joined TRBV7-2 to TRBJ1-2, with the D gene not clear enough to name. For the CDR3, the sequence is CASSFGRNYGYTF. The nucleotide sequence is TGTGCCAGCAGCTTTGGCAGGAACTATGGCTACACCTTC.